Shown below are 32 T cell receptor beta chains from a single sample sequenced in a study of post-analysis software for immune sequencing data. Study-wide results and limits: Among five TRBV segments more frequent in patients than controls were TRBV5-6, TRBV5-1 and TRBV20-1.

Unique molecular identifiers featured in each of the TCR beta cDNA libraries. One entry per CDR3 protein results from TCRdb running MiXCR on the PCR reads. The sample lists 750,000 to 950,000 distinct CDR3 sequences; around 53% were seen once. For these TCRs, the target antigens are not known. Sequencing input: blood. The receptor source for this set is a girl aged 5-17 years with multiple sclerosis.

This rearrangement joins TRBV18 to TRBJ1-4; D is unresolved. V was cut by 3 bases and J by 6 bases, with 11 bases left in between. Per the germline V gene, CDR1 is KGHSH and CDR2 is LQKENI. The length of the CDR3 is 14 residues. CDR3 coding DNA: TGTGCCAGCTCACCCGGCGGCGGAGATGAAAAACTGTTTTTT. As protein: CASSPGGGDEKLFF.

The rearrangement joins TRBV6-1 to TRBJ1-1; the D is unclear. The CDR3 runs 14 residues. Germline loops: CDR1 MNHNS, CDR2 SASEGT. The germline V and J ends were trimmed by 3 bases and 6 bases, with 14 bases remaining between them. The CDR3 DNA sequence: TGTGCCAGCAGTGATCGGTTCCTAGGCGCTGAAGCTTTCTTT. Protein: CASSDRFLGAEAFF.

The V call is TRBV5-1, the J call TRBJ2-1; 9 bases match TRBD2. V lost 5 bases to trimming and J lost 2 bases; unmatched junction nucleotides: 5. Germline V gene sequence: CDR1 SGHRS, CDR2 YFSETQ. The CDR3 is 15 residues long. The CDR3 DNA sequence: TGCGCCAGCAGTCCAGCGGGGGGCACCTACAATGAGCAGTTCTTC. Translated, it gives CASSPAGGTYNEQFF.

The chain employs TRBV9 and TRBJ2-1; 8 bases line up with TRBD1. TRBJ2-7 explains the end of the DNA better; the J call may be wrong. Germline values: CDR1 SGDLS, CDR2 YYNGEE. This CDR3 region has 15 residues. The CDR3 nucleotides read TGTGCCAGCAGCGTCGGACAGGGAGATTACAATGAGCAGTACTTC. Translating gives CASSVGQGDYNEQYF.

The genes are TRBV9 and TRBJ2-1; D gene unclear. Germline V CDR1 and CDR2: SGDLS, YYNGEE. CDR3 length: 12 amino acids. V lost 3 bases, J lost 7 bases, and 8 bases lay in between. The CDR3 spells CASSADGNEQFF. The CDR3 nucleotides are TGTGCCAGCAGCGCCGACGGAAATGAGCAGTTCTTC.

The chain combines TRBV10-3 with TRBJ1-4, with TRBD1 matching over 9 bases. Germline trimming cut 4 bases from V and 4 bases from J; bases unmatched to any gene: 4. Germline CDR1 is ENHRY and CDR2 is SYGVKD. The CDR3 contains 15 residues. CDR3 protein: CAISAEGQGNEKLFF. CDR3 nucleotide sequence: TGTGCCATCAGTGCCGAGGGACAGGGTAATGAAAAACTGTTTTTT.

The gene calls are TRBV5-6 and TRBJ1-2; weak D call: TRBD1 (6 bases). Trimming removed 5 bases from V and 4 bases from J, with 18 bases in between. The CDR3 extends over 15 amino acids. CDR1 and CDR2 (germline): SGHDT, YYEEEE. CDR3 region: CASSLTGRLGYGYTF. CDR3 sequence (DNA): TGTGCCAGCAGTCTCACAGGGCGTCTAGGCTATGGCTACACCTTC.

The chain uses TRBV4-2 and TRBJ2-3; TRBD2 aligns across 10 bases. V was clipped by 3 bases and J by 1 base; unmatched bases: 4. There are 16 residues in the CDR3. Germline loops: CDR1 LGHNA, CDR2 YNFKEQ. Here the CDR3 DNA reads TGTGCCAGCAGCCAGACCGGACTAGCGGGCACAGATACGCAGTATTTT. This gives the protein CASSQTGLAGTDTQYF.

The chain combines TRBV12-3 or TRBV12-4 with TRBJ1-1, with 7 bases identical to TRBD1. The CDR3 extends over 16 amino acids. J was trimmed by 0 bases and V by 5 bases; bases with no gene match: 9. The CDR3 loop is CASSLTTGPMNTEAFF. The CDR3 nucleotides read TGTGCCAGCAGTCTAACGACAGGGCCCATGAACACTGAAGCTTTCTTT.

This clonotype was picked up many times. The V call is TRBV12-3 or TRBV12-4, the J call TRBJ2-7; perhaps TRBD1 as D (5 bases). Trimming cost V 3 bases and J 5 bases, with 11 bases left between them. This CDR3 region has 13 residues. CDR3 residues: CASSLEGVNEQYF. CDR3 DNA: TGTGCCAGCAGTTTGGAAGGGGTCAACGAGCAGTACTTC.

As regards this clonotype: One junction end does not reproduce the germline sequence, and a read error may be involved. The chain couples TRBV2 to TRBJ2-1, with 7 bases lining up with TRBD2. The CDR3 length is 14 residues. Germline lookup yields CDR1 SNHLY and CDR2 FYNNEI. CDR3 bases: TGTGCCAGCAGGGCCGGGACTACTTACAATGAGCAGGTCTTC. Translated: CASRAGTTYNEQVF.

This clonotype was detected once. This chain joins TRBV5-1 and TRBJ2-1; weak D call: TRBD2 (6 bases). The ends were cut back, 6 bases at V and 0 bases at J, with 13 bases in the middle. CDR3 size: 15 residues. Germline V lookup: CDR1 SGHRS, CDR2 YFSETQ. This chain's CDR3 is CASTPDYGSYNEQFF. The CDR3 bases are TGCGCCAGCACCCCGGACTACGGCTCCTACAATGAGCAGTTCTTC.

The chain has TRBV9 and TRBJ2-1; TRBD2 matches at 15 bases. Germline V CDR1 and CDR2: SGDLS, YYNGEE. The CDR3 spans 15 residues. V dropped 7 bases and J dropped 7; count of bases not matched to a gene: 6. The CDR3 DNA follows: TGTGCCAGCGGCGGGACTAGCGGGAGGATGAATGAGCAGTTCTTC. It encodes CASGGTSGRMNEQFF.

This sequence joins TRBV12-3 or TRBV12-4 and TRBJ2-5; a possible D gene is TRBD1 (6 bases). This CDR3 has 15 amino acids. V lost 5 bases, J lost 1 base, and 14 bases lay in between. The CDR3 loop reads CASSKEGVIQETQYF. The CDR3 DNA sequence: TGTGCCAGCAGTAAAGAGGGGGTGATCCAAGAGACCCAGTACTTC.

This clonotype was detected a few times. The CDR3 here is CASSPRGREQFF. The CDR3 region has the DNA TGTGCCAGCTCGCCCCGCGGGCGCGAGCAGTTCTTC. V gene TRBV18 combines with J gene TRBJ2-1; a weak D match, TRBD2 (5 bases). V was clipped by 6 bases and J by 10 bases, with 13 bases between them. The CDR3 runs to 12 residues. The germline V gene has CDR1 KGHSH and CDR2 LQKENI.

The chain uses TRBV20-1 and TRBJ2-1, with 8 positions matching TRBD2. Trimming cost V 6 bases and J 1 base; bases outside gene matches: 8. This CDR3 contains 15 residues. Germline V gives CDR1 DFQATT, CDR2 SNEGSKA (reference sequence). CDR3 nucleotides: TGCAGTGCAGTTGTAGCGGGACGATCCTACAATGAGCAGTTCTTC. Translated: CSAVVAGRSYNEQFF.

The sample holds a few counts of this clonotype. The rearrangement uses TRBV7-2 and TRBJ2-3; 10 bases line up with TRBD2. Germline V gives CDR1 SGHTA, CDR2 FQGNSA. The CDR3 covers 15 residues. The V and J ends lost 2 bases and 6 bases, in that order; junction bases with no gene match: 5. The DNA of the CDR3 is TGTGCCAGCAGCTTACCAGCGGGGGGGCAGGATACGCAGTATTTT. Translating gives CASSLPAGGQDTQYF. Full variable domain (rest looked up from reference TRBV7-2 and TRBJ2-3): GAGVSQSPSNKVTEKGKDVELRCDPISGHTALYWYRQSLGQGLEFLIYFQGNSAPDKSGLPSDRFSAERTGGSVSTLTIQRTQQEDSAVYLCASSLPAGGQDTQYFGPGTRLTVL.

The V gene is TRBV12-3 or TRBV12-4, the J gene TRBJ1-6; D uncertain. The germline V and J ends were trimmed by 4 bases and 6 bases, with 19 bases remaining between them. This CDR3 has 17 amino acids. The CDR3 sequence is CASSSSNLVALNSPLHF. The CDR3 coding sequence is TGTGCCAGCAGTTCCTCGAATTTGGTGGCCCTTAATTCACCCCTCCACTTT.

The V call is TRBV2, the J call TRBJ2-7; D unresolved. The J call is in doubt because the DNA end fits TRBJ2-5 better. The germline gives CDR1 SNHLY, CDR2 FYNNEI. This CDR3 has 13 residues. Here the CDR3 reads CARMGSITETQYF. Here the CDR3 DNA reads TGTGCCAGAATGGGTAGTATTACAGAGACCCAGTACTTC.

The chain has TRBV6-1 and TRBJ1-5, with D uncertain. V was cut by 6 bases and J by 4 bases, with 10 bases left in between. The CDR3 loop spans 13 amino acids. Germline CDR1 is MNHNS and CDR2 is SASEGT. The CDR3 reads CASRTSGNQPQHF. CDR3 in DNA: TGTGCCAGCAGGACGAGTGGAAATCAGCCCCAGCATTTT.

V and J are TRBV28 and TRBJ2-4; D gene uncertain. The J call may be incorrect, as the DNA end agrees better with TRBJ2-7. Germline V lookup: CDR1 MDHEN, CDR2 SYDVKM. CDR3 length: 13 residues. This chain's CDR3 is CASSLLGPREQYF. The DNA for the CDR3 is TGTGCCAGCAGTCTCCTCGGGCCTCGCGAGCAGTACTTC.

The chain couples TRBV18 to TRBJ2-7; maybe TRBD1 (7 bases). Germline V gives CDR1 KGHSH, CDR2 LQKENI. V was shortened by 0 bases and J by 3 bases, with 12 bases between the two germline ends. The CDR3 runs to 15 residues. The CDR3 protein is CASSPPAGGGYEQYF. The CDR3 DNA is TGTGCCAGCTCACCACCCGCAGGGGGAGGCTACGAGCAGTACTTC. Together with reference TRBV18 and TRBJ2-7, the CDR3 gives the full variable domain: NAGVMQNPRHLVRRRGQEARLRCSPMKGHSHVYWYRQLPEEGLKFMVYLQKENIIDESGMPKERFSAEFPKEGPSILRIQQVVRGDSAAYFCASSPPAGGGYEQYFGPGTRLTVT.

The rearrangement joins TRBV3-1 to TRBJ2-4, with D perhaps given as TRBD1 or TRBD2 (5 bases each). The germline CDR1 and CDR2 sequences are LGHDT and YNNKEL (reference sequence). The CDR3 sequence is 12 residues long. The germline V and J ends were trimmed by 0 bases and 13 bases, with 10 bases remaining between them. This CDR3 reads CASSQDRGQQYF. CDR3 nucleotides: TGTGCCAGCAGCCAAGACCGGGGCCAGCAGTACTTC.

The V gene is TRBV14, the J gene TRBJ2-7; a possible D gene is TRBD1 (6 bases). V was shortened by 1 base and J by 3 bases, with 13 bases between the two germline ends. The CDR3 spans 15 residues. Germline CDR1 and CDR2: SGHDN and FVKESK. The CDR3 is CASSQGTARIYEQYF. The CDR3 bases are TGTGCCAGCAGCCAAGGGACAGCCCGAATCTACGAGCAGTACTTC.

The chain links TRBV7-9 to TRBJ2-6; D ambiguous. V was cut by 7 bases and J by 2 bases, with 12 bases left in between. Germline values: CDR1 SEHNR, CDR2 FQNEAQ (reference sequence). The CDR3 loop spans 15 amino acids. CDR3 sequence: CASTAGQAGANVLTF. In DNA form, the CDR3 reads TGTGCCAGCACAGCAGGTCAGGCTGGGGCCAACGTCCTGACTTTC.

The sample holds a few counts of this clonotype. This chain connects TRBV12-3 or TRBV12-4 to TRBJ2-7; D not resolved. This CDR3 spans 13 amino acids. With 3 bases removed from V and 3 bases from J, the gap between germline ends came to 9 bases. CDR3 region: CASSFRVSYEQYF. In DNA, the CDR3 is TGTGCCAGCAGTTTTAGGGTCAGCTACGAGCAGTACTTC.

This sequence joins TRBV20-1 and TRBJ2-3; tentatively, D is TRBD1 or TRBD2 (5 bases each). CDR3 length: 12 amino acids. Looked up from germline, CDR1 is DFQATT and CDR2 is SNEGSKA (reference sequence). V dropped 5 bases and J dropped 6 bases, with 12 bases sitting between them. The CDR3 spells CSAYSGRDTQYF. CDR3 nucleotide sequence: TGCAGTGCTTACTCGGGACGGGATACGCAGTATTTT.

The V gene is TRBV20-1, the J gene TRBJ2-7; 10 nucleotides align to TRBD2. Trimming at V came to 5 bases and at J to 3 bases, leaving 19 bases not matched to a gene. The CDR3 extends over 18 amino acids. In germline, CDR1 is DFQATT, CDR2 SNEGSKA (reference sequence). CDR3 amino acids: CSAATRLAGTNARYEQYF. CDR3 nucleotides: TGCAGTGCTGCTACCCGACTAGCGGGCACCAACGCCCGCTACGAGCAGTACTTC.

This clonotype has a single count. This CDR3 is CASSKIWDRDHEQYF. The CDR3 bases are TGTGCCAGCAGCAAGATCTGGGACAGGGACCACGAGCAGTACTTC. The rearrangement links TRBV6-2 or TRBV6-3 to TRBJ2-7, with TRBD1 matching 9 bases. V shed 6 bases, J shed 5 bases, and the junction held 11 bases outside the gene matches. The CDR3 extends over 15 amino acids. Per germline, CDR1 MNHEY and CDR2 SVGEGT.

The rearrangement links TRBV24-1 to TRBJ2-1, with TRBD1 as a possible D gene (5 bases). The CDR3 runs 13 residues. Trimming cost V 3 bases and J 5 bases, with 7 bases left between them. CDR1 is KGHDR, CDR2 SFDVKD, per germline. The CDR3 loop reads CATSDQGNNEQFF. The DNA of the CDR3 is TGTGCCACCAGTGATCAGGGTAACAATGAGCAGTTCTTC.

In this sample, this clonotype turned up a few times. The chain is built from TRBV20-1 and TRBJ2-7; 7 bases line up with TRBD1. V lost 0 bases, J lost 3 bases, and 2 bases stayed unmatched. The CDR3 is made up of 13 amino acids. Per germline, CDR1 DFQATT and CDR2 SNEGSKA (reference sequence). CDR3 loop: CSARDNRGYEQYF. CDR3 DNA sequence: TGCAGTGCTAGAGATAACAGGGGCTACGAGCAGTACTTC.

The chain recombines TRBV6-5 with TRBJ2-4; TRBD2 agrees at 9 bases. The J call may be wrong; the DNA end is better matched by TRBJ2-7. This CDR3 is 16 amino acids long. Per the germline V gene, CDR1 is MNHEY and CDR2 is SVGAGI. The CDR3 nucleotides are TGTGCCAGCAGCCGTAATACAGGATCTAGCGGGAACGAGCAGTACTTC. It specifies CASSRNTGSSGNEQYF.